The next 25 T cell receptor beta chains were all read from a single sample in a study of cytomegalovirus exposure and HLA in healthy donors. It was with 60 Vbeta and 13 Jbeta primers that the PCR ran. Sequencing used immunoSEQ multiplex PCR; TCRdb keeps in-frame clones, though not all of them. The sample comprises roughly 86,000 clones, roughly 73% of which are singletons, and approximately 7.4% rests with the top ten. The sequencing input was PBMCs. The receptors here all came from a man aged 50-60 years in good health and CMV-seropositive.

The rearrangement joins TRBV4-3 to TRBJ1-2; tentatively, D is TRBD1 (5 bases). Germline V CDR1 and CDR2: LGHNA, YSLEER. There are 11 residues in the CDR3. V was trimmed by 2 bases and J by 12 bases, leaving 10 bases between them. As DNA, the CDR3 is TGCGCCAGCAGCCAAAAGGGGTGGAACACCTTC. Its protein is CASSQKGWNTF.

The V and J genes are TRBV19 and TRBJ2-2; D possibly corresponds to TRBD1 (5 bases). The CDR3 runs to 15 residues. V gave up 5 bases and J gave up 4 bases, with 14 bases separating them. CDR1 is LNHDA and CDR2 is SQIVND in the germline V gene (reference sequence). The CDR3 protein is CASSDQGRVTGELFF. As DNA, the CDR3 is TGTGCCAGTAGTGATCAGGGTCGGGTCACCGGGGAGCTGTTTTTT.

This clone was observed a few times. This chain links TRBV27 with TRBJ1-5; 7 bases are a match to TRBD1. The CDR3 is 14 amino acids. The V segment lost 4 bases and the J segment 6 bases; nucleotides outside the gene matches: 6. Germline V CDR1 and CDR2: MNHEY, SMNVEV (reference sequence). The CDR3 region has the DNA TGTGCCAGCAGTTGGGGGCAGGGGGGTCAGCCCCAGCATTTT. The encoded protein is CASSWGQGGQPQHF.

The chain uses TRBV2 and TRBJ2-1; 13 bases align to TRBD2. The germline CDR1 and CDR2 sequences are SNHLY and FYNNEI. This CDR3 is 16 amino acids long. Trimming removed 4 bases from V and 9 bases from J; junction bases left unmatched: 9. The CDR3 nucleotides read TGTGCCAGCAGTGCTTCACTAGCGGGGGGGCCCGGTGAGCAGTTCTTC. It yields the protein CASSASLAGGPGEQFF.

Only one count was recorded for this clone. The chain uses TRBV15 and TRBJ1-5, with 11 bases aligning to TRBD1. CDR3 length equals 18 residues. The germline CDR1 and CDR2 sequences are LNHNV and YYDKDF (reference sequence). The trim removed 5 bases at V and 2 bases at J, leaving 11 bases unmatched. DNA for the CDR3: TGTGCCACCAGCGGCGGGACAGGGGGTAGGTGGGGCAATCAGCCCCAGCATTTT. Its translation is CATSGGTGGRWGNQPQHF.

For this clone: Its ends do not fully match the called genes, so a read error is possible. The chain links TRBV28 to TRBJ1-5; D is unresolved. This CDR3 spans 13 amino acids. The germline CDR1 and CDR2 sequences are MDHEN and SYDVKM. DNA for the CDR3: TGTGCCAGCAGTGCTGGTAGCAATCAGCCCCAGAATTTT. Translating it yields CASSAGSNQPQNF.

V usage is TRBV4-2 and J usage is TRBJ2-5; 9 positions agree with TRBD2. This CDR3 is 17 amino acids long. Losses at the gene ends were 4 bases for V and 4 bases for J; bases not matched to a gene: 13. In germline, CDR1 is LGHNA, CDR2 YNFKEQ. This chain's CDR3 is CASSPGGSGGPGETQYF. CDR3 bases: TGTGCCAGCAGCCCTGGCGGTAGCGGGGGACCCGGAGAGACCCAGTACTTC.

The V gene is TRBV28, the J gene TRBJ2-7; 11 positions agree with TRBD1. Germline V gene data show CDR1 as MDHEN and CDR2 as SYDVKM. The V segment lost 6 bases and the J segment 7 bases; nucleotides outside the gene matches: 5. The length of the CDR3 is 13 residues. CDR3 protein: CASRTGTGGEQYF. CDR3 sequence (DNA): TGTGCCAGCAGAACCGGGACAGGGGGGGAGCAGTACTTC. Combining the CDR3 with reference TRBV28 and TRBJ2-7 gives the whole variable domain DVKVTQSSRYLVKRTGEKVFLECVQDMDHENMFWYRQDPGLGLRLIYFSYDVKMKEKGDIPEGYSVSREKKERFSLILESASTNQTSMYLCASRTGTGGEQYFGPGTRLTVT.

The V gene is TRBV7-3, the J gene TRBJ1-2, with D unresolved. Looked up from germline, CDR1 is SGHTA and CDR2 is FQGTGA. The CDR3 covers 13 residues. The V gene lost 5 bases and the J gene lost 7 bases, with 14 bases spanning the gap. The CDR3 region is CASSPMPSRGYTF. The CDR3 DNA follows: TGTGCCAGCAGCCCCATGCCCAGTCGTGGCTACACCTTC.

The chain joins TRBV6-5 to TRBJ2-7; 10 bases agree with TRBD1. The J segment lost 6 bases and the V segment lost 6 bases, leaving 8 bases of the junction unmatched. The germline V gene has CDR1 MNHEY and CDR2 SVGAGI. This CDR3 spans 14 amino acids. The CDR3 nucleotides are TGTGCCAGCAGCCGAGACAGGGGGCCCTCCGAGCAGTACTTC. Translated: CASSRDRGPSEQYF.

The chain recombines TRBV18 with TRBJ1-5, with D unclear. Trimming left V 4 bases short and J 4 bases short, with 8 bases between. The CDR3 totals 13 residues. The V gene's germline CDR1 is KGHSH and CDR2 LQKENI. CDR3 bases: TGTGCCAGCTCACGTGGCTCGAATCAGCCCCAGCATTTT. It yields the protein CASSRGSNQPQHF.

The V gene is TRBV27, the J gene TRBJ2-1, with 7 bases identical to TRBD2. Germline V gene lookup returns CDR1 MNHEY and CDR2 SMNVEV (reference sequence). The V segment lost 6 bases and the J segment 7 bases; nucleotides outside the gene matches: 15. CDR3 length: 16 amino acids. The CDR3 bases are TGTGCCAGCAGCCTCACTTCCAGCGGGGTTCAAAATGAGCAGTTCTTC. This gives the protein CASSLTSSGVQNEQFF.

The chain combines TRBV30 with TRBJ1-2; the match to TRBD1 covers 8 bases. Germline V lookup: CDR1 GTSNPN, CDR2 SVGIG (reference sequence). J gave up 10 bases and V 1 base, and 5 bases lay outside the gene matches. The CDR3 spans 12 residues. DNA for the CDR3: TGTGCCTGGAGTGGAGGGACAGGCGACTACACCTTC. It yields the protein CAWSGGTGDYTF.

The CDR3 nucleotides read TGTGCCAGCAGCGTAGCTCCAGGGCTGGGAGAGACCCAGTACTTC. It translates to CASSVAPGLGETQYF. The chain is built from TRBV9 and TRBJ2-5, with a weak D call TRBD1 (5 bases). V lost 0 bases to trimming and J lost 4 bases, with 13 bases between them. The CDR3 extends over 15 amino acids. The germline gives CDR1 SGDLS, CDR2 YYNGEE.

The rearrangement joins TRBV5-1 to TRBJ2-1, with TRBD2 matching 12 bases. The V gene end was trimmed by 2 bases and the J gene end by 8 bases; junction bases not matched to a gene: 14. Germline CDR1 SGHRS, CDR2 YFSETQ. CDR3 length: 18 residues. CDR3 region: CASSLLAGGTTSHYEQFF. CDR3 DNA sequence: TGCGCCAGCAGCTTACTAGCGGGGGGAACCACATCCCACTATGAGCAGTTCTTC.

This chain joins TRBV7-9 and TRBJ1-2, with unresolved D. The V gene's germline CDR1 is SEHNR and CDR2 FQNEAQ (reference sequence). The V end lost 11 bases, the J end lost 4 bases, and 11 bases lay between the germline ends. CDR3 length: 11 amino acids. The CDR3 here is CAGWGGYGYTF. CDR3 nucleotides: TGTGCCGGATGGGGAGGCTATGGCTACACCTTC.

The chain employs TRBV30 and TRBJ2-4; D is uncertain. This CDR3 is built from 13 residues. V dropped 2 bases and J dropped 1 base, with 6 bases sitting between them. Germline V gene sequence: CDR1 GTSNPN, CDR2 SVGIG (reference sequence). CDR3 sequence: CAWSSSAKNIQYF. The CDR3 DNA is TGTGCCTGGAGTTCCTCTGCCAAAAACATTCAGTACTTC.

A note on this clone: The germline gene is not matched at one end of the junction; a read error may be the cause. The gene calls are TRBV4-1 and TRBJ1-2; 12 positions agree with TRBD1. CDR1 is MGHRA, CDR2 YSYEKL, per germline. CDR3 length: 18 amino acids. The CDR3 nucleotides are TGCGCCAGCAGCCAAACCCCGGGACAGGGGGCTTCAGGGAATGGCTACCCCTTC. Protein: CASSQTPGQGASGNGYPF.

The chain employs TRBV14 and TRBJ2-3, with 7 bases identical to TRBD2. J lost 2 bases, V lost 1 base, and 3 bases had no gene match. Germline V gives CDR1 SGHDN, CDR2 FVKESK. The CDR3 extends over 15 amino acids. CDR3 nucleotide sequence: TGTGCCAGCAGCCAAGGAGCGGGGTACACAGATACGCAGTATTTT. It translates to CASSQGAGYTDTQYF.

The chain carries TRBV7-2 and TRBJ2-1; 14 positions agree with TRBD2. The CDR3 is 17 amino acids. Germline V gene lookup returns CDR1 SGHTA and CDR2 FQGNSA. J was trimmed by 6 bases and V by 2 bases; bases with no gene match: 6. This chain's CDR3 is CASSLRATSGGANEQFF. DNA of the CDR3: TGTGCCAGCAGCTTAAGGGCGACTAGCGGGGGGGCCAATGAGCAGTTCTTC. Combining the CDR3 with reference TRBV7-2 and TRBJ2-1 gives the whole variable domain GAGVSQSPSNKVTEKGKDVELRCDPISGHTALYWYRQSLGQGLEFLIYFQGNSAPDKSGLPSDRFSAERTGGSVSTLTIQRTQQEDSAVYLCASSLRATSGGANEQFFGPGTRLTVL.

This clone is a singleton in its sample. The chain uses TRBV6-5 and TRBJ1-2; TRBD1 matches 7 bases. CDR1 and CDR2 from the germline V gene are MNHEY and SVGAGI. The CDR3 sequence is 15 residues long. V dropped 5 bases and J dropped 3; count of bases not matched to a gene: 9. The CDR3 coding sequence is TGTGCCAGCAGTACTTGGACAGGCTTGGACTATGGCTACACCTTC. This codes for CASSTWTGLDYGYTF.

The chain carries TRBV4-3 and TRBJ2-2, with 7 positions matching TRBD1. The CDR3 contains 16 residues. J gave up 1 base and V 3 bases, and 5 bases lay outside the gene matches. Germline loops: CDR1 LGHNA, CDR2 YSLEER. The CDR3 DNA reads TGCGCCAGCAGCCAGCTACAGGGGATGAACACCGGGGAGCTGTTTTTT. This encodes CASSQLQGMNTGELFF.

The CDR3 DNA reads as TGTGCCTGGGCCCCGCGGTGGGACAGGGTTGGTCCCCTCCACTTT. Translated: CAWAPRWDRVGPLHF. V gene TRBV30 combines with J gene TRBJ1-6, with TRBD1 identical over 9 bases. The CDR3 covers 15 residues. J gave up 13 bases and V 5 bases, and 15 bases lay outside the gene matches. The germline CDR1 and CDR2 sequences are GTSNPN and SVGIG (reference sequence).

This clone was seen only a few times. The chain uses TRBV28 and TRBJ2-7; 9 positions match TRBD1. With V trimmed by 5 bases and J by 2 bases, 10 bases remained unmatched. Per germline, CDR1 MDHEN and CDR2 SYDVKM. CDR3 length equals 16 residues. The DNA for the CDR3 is TGTGCCAGCAGTCCCTCACCGGGACAGGGACCCTACGAGCAGTACTTC. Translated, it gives CASSPSPGQGPYEQYF.

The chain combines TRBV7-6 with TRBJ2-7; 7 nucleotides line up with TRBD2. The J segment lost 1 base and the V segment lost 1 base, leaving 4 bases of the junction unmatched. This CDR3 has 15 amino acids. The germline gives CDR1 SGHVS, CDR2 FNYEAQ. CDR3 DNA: TGTGCCAGCAGCTTAGGCGACGGGGGGTCCTACGAGCAGTACTTC. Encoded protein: CASSLGDGGSYEQYF.